This T cell receptor beta chain was profiled in a study of cytomegalovirus exposure and HLA in healthy donors. Study details: An earlier analysis found 100 million or so unique TCR beta sequences from approximately 190 million T cells.

About this clone: The antigen is unknown.

This PCR relied on a set of 60 Vbeta primers and 13 Jbeta primers. The repertoire was sequenced with immunoSEQ multiplex PCR; TCRdb's copy has only in-frame clones and lacks some. Here the sample spans some 95,000 clones, roughly 79% being singletons. Whole-study results and caveats: Beyond CMV serostatus, there was no information to go on about immune exposure.

Germline-derived CDR1 and CDR2 are SNHLY and FYNNEI. V shed 2 bases and J 3 bases; nucleotides not matched to a gene: 3. CDR3 length equals 15 residues. The sample taken for sequencing was PBMCs. This chain connects TRBV2 to TRBJ2-2; 7 bases line up with TRBD2. The sequence was obtained from a woman in her thirties or forties in good health and CMV-seronegative. The DNA of the CDR3 is TGTGCCAGCAGTGAAAGCGGGGACTACACCGGGGAGCTGTTTTTT. Protein sequence: CASSESGDYTGELFF.